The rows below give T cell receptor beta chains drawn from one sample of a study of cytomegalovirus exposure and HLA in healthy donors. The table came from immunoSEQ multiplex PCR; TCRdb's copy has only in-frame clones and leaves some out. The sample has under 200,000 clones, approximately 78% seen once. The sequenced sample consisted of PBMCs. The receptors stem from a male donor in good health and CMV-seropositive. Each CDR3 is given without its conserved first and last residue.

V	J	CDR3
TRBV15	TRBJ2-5	ATKSTAGVTETQY
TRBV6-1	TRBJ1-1	ASSEGLGTGGTEAF
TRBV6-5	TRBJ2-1	ASSYSWQGIRNEQF
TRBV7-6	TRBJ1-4	ASSRGTLGTNEKLF
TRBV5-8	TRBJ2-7	ASSQWWGQGRSRNEQY
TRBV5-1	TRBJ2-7	ASSEDRDRRVVGYEQY
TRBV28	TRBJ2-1	ASSLSRGHLAEQF
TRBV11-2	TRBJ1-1	ASSLMRQGFRNTEAF
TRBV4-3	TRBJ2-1	ASSQGPAAGSYNEQF
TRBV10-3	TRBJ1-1	ATEAGQGDTEAF
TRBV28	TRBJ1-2	ASSWGQGNGYT
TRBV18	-	ASSSGVHSYEQY
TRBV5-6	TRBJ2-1	ASSLGASGSSRNEQF
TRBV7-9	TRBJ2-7	ASSPKLRVGYEQY
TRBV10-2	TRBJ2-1	ASSERLAGLLNEQF
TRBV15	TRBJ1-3	ATSRGHSSGNTIY
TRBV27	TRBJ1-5	ASSYSPGNQPQH
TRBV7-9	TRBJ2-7	ASRFTGESSYEQY
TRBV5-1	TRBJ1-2	ASSLAPLGTGANYGYT
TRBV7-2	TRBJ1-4	ASSFWTRGGEKLF
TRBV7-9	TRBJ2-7	ASRGETSGRYEQY
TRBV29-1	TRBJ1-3	SVQGPLRNTIY
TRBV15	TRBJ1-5	ATSGQGATVQPQH
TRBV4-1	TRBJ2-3	ASSQDGTGGMQDTQY
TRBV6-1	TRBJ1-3	ASSEYGGLGNTIY
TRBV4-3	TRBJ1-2	ASSQARGLPQPYGYT
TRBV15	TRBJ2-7	ATSSGGSAGQY
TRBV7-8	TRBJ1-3	ASSHRQSSGNTIY
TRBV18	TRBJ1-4	ASSPGQGSRGEKLF
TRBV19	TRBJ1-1	ASSIGLRLRDRGETEAF
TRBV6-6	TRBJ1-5	ASHNQPQH
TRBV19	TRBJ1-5	ASSAGQSGNQPQH
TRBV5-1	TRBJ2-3	ASSSGLAGGPDTATQY
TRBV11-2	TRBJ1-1	ASSFQGQTEAF
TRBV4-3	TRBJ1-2	ASSPVGTAFWGYGYT
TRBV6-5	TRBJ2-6	ASSSLRSSGANVLT
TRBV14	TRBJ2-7	ASSQTFNEQY
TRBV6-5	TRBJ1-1	ALSGWDTEAF
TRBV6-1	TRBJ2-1	ASSVWTSGGDNEQF
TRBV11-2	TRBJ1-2	ASSQQAINYGYT
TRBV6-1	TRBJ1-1	ASSEPGQGVTEAF
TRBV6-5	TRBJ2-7	ASSYSLRPAAYEQY
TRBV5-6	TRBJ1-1	ASSFGTGGRTKAF
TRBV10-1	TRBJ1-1	ASSRDKMNTEAF
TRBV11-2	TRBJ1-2	ASSLDGIYGYT
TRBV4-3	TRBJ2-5	ASSQSGGAETQY
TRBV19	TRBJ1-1	ASSGLPGGVEAF
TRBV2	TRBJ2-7	ASKAGTSGRSTSEQY
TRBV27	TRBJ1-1	ASGTVKNREMGEAF